This entry lists 10 T cell receptor beta chains sequenced from one sample in a study of blood T cell repertoires in COVID-19. Data came from immunoSEQ multiplex PCR; TCRdb stores just in-frame clones and leaves some out. The sample consists of more than 45,000 clones, around four fifths of them appearing once. The sample comprised peripheral blood. The receptors come from a human donor in a cohort sampled during active COVID-19.

The CDR3 loop reads CAWSGAGGGLKDTQYF. The CDR3 coding sequence is TGTGCCTGGAGTGGGGCCGGTGGCGGACTAAAAGATACGCAGTATTTT. This sequence joins TRBV30 and TRBJ2-3; tentatively, D is TRBD2 (6 bases). The CDR3 totals 16 residues. Germline lookup yields CDR1 GTSNPN and CDR2 SVGIG (reference sequence). V was cut by 1 base and J by 5 bases, with 19 bases left in between.

The rearrangement joins TRBV18 to TRBJ2-7; 8 nucleotides match TRBD1. The CDR3 has 13 amino acids. Germline V gene sequence: CDR1 KGHSH, CDR2 LQKENI. The V segment lost 6 bases and the J segment 4 bases; nucleotides outside the gene matches: 5. CDR3 sequence (DNA): TGTGCCAGCTCCACAGGGGGAAGTTACGAGCAGTACTTC. This translates into CASSTGGSYEQYF.

This clone has a handful of counts. The rearrangement links TRBV7-2 to TRBJ1-5; D gene unclear. With 0 bases removed from V and 5 bases from J, the gap between germline ends came to 11 bases. The germline gives CDR1 SGHTA, CDR2 FQGNSA. This CDR3 region has 15 residues. CDR3 DNA: TGTGCCAGCAGCTTAGCTTTTACGGCGGATCAGCCCCAGCATTTT. This gives the protein CASSLAFTADQPQHF.

The chain is built from TRBV7-9 and TRBJ2-7, with 8 bases lining up with TRBD1. Germline V lookup: CDR1 SEHNR, CDR2 FQNEAQ (reference sequence). V shed 3 bases and J 0 bases; nucleotides not matched to a gene: 7. There are 16 residues in the CDR3. The CDR3 spells CASSLGTGRSSYEQYF. CDR3 bases: TGTGCCAGCAGCTTGGGGACAGGAAGGAGCTCCTACGAGCAGTACTTC.

The chain is built from TRBV7-8 and TRBJ2-7; 7 bases are a match to TRBD2. The V segment lost 5 bases and the J segment 1 base; nucleotides outside the gene matches: 8. Germline CDR1 and CDR2: SGHVS and FQNEAQ. The CDR3 runs to 15 residues. The DNA for the CDR3 is TGTGCCAGCAGCAGTCGAGGCGGGAGATCCTACGAGCAGTACTTC. Translation gives CASSSRGGRSYEQYF. Using reference TRBV7-8 and TRBJ2-7 for the parts outside the CDR3, the full variable domain is GAGVSQSPRYKVAKRGQDVALRCDPISGHVSLFWYQQALGQGPEFLTYFQNEAQLDKSGLPSDRFFAERPEGSVSTLKIQRTQQEDSAVYLCASSSRGGRSYEQYFGPGTRLTVT.

The chain recombines TRBV5-1 with TRBJ2-3, with 11 bases fitting TRBD2. Per germline, CDR1 SGHRS and CDR2 YFSETQ. V lost 5 bases to trimming and J lost 6 bases; unmatched junction nucleotides: 5. The CDR3 covers 14 residues. CDR3 DNA: TGCGCCAGCAGTACTAGCGGGGGCGGGGATACGCAGTATTTT. Its translation is CASSTSGGGDTQYF.

This chain connects TRBV9 to TRBJ2-5, with TRBD2 as a possible D gene (5 bases). This CDR3 is built from 15 residues. Germline-derived CDR1 and CDR2 are SGDLS and YYNGEE. With 0 bases removed from V and 2 bases from J, the gap between germline ends came to 11 bases. Written as DNA, the CDR3 is TGTGCCAGCAGCGTAGACGGGGTCAATCAAGAGACCCAGTACTTC. Protein: CASSVDGVNQETQYF.

The chain joins TRBV14 to TRBJ2-1; the D is unclear. V was pared by 4 bases and J by 9 bases, with 13 bases between. The CDR3 spans 13 residues. Germline lookup yields CDR1 SGHDN and CDR2 FVKESK. The CDR3 protein is CASSPYLGTEQFF. In DNA, the CDR3 is TGTGCCAGCAGCCCGTATTTGGGCACTGAGCAGTTCTTC.

The chain is built from TRBV7-3 and TRBJ2-1; 7 bases match TRBD2. Germline values: CDR1 SGHTA, CDR2 FQGTGA. The ends lost 4 bases at V and 7 bases at J; junction bases unmatched: 4. This CDR3 region has 13 residues. The CDR3 nucleotides read TGTGCCAGCAGCTCCCATAGCGGGAATGAGCAGTTCTTC. Protein: CASSSHSGNEQFF.

The chain joins TRBV5-4 to TRBJ2-1, with D perhaps TRBD1 (6 bases). Germline CDR1 is SGHNT and CDR2 is YYREEE (reference sequence). The CDR3 has 13 residues. Trimming stripped 4 bases from V and 4 bases from J, with 9 bases between. The CDR3 DNA follows: TGTGCCAGCAGCCTCGGACAGTACAATGAGCAGTTCTTC. This gives the protein CASSLGQYNEQFF.